The present TCR beta chain was sequenced within a study of T cell responses to AZD1222 COVID-19 vaccine. Whole-study results and caveats: Targeting of unmutated variant regions was reportedly seen in nearly half of spike-specific TCRs.

Here immunoSEQ multiplex PCR was the method, and the copy in TCRdb shows in-frame clones only, minus some. The sample shows 150,000 or so clones, around 92% of them seen only once. Note on this clone: Its antigen remains unidentified.

Pooling was applied to second doses at about 4 or about 12 weeks. The CDR3 runs 13 residues. Germline V CDR1 and CDR2: LNHDA, SQIVND (reference sequence). Trimming took 5 bases from V and 3 from J; bases not matched to a gene: 3. The receptor comes from an adult who received the AZD1222 COVID-19 vaccine. Sequences were derived from peripheral blood, sampled 28 days after the second AZD1222 dose. The V call is TRBV19, the J call TRBJ1-2; the match to TRBD1 covers 7 bases. CDR3 bases: TGTGCCAGTAGTCAAACAGGGGACTATGGCTACACCTTC. Its protein is CASSQTGDYGYTF.